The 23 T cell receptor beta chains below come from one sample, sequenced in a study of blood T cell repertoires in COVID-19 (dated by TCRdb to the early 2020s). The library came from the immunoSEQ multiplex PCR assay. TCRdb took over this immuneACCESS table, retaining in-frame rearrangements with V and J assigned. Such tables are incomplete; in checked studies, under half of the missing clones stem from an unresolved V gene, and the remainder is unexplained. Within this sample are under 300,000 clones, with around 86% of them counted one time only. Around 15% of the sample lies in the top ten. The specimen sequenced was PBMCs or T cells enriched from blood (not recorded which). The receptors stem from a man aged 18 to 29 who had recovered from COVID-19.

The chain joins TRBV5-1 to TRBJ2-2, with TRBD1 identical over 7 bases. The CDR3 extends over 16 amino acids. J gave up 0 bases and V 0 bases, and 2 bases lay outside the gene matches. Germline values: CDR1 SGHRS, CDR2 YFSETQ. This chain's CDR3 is CASSLDRGPNTGELFF. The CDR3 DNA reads TGCGCCAGCAGCTTGGACAGGGGCCCGAACACCGGGGAGCTGTTTTTT. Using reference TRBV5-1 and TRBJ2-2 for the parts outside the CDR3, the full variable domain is KAGVTQTPRYLIKTRGQQVTLSCSPISGHRSVSWYQQTPGQGLQFLFEYFSETQRNKGNFPGRFSGRQFSNSRSEMNVSTLELGDSALYLCASSLDRGPNTGELFFGEGSRLTVL.

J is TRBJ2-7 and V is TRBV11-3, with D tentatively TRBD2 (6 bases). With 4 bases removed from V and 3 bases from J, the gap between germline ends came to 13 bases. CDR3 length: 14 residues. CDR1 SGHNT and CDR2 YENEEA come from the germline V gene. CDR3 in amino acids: CASSSPREVYEQYF. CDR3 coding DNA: TGTGCCAGCAGCTCCCCCAGGGAGGTCTACGAGCAGTACTTC.

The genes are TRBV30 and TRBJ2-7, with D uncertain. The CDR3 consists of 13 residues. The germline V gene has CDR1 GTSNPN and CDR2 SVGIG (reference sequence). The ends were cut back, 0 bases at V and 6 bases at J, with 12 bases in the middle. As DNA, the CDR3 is TGTGCCTGGAGTGTATACCCCGGGTTCGAGCAGTACTTC. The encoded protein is CAWSVYPGFEQYF.

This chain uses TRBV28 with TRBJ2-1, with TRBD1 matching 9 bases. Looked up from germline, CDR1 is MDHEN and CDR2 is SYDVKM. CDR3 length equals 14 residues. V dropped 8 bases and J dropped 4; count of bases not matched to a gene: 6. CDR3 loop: CASGGGTGYNEQFF. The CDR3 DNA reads TGTGCCAGCGGGGGGGGGACAGGGTACAATGAGCAGTTCTTC.

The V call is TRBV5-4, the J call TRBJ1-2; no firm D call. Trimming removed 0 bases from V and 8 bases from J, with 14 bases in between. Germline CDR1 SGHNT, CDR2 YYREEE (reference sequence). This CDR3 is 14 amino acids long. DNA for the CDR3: TGTGCCAGCAGCTTGGCGGTGGAATCGGGGGGCTACACCTTC. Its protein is CASSLAVESGGYTF.

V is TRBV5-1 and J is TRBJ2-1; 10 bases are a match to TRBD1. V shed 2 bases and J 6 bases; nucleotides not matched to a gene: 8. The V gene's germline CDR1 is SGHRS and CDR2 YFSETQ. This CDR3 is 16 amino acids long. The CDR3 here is CASSFLDRGMVNEQFF. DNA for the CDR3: TGCGCCAGCAGCTTCCTGGACAGGGGGATGGTCAATGAGCAGTTCTTC.

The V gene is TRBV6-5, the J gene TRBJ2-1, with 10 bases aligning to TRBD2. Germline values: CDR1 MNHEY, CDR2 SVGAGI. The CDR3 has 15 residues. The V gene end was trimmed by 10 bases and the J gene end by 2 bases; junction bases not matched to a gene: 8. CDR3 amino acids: CATRTSGLTYNEQFF. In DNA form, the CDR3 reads TGTGCCACCAGGACTAGCGGCCTGACCTACAATGAGCAGTTCTTC.

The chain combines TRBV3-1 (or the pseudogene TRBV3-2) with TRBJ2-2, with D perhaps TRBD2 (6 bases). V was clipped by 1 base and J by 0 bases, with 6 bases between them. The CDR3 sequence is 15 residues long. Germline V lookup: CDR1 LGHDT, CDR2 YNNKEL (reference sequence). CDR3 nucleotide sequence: TGTGCCAGCAGCCAAGGCGGGGCGAACACCGGGGAGCTGTTTTTT. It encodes CASSQGGANTGELFF.

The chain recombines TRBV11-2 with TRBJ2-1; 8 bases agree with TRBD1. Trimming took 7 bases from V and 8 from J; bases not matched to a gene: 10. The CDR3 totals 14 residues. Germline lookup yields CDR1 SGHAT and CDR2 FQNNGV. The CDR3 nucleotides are TGTGCCAGCAAACTGACAGGGGTTTTGGATGAGCAGTTCTTC. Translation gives CASKLTGVLDEQFF.

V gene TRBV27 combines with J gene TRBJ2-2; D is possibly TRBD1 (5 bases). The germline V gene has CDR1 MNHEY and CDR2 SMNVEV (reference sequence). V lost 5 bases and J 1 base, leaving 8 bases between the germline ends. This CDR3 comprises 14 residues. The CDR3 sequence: CASSLRVNTGELFF. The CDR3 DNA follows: TGTGCCAGCAGTCTCAGGGTGAACACCGGGGAGCTGTTTTTT.

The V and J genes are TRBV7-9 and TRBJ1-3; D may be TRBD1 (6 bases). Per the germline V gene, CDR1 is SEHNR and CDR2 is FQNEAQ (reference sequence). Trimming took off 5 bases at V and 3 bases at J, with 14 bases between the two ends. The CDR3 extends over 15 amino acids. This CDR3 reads CASSRGASGGNTIYF. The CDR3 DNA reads TGTGCCAGCAGCCGGGGGGCCTCGGGTGGAAACACCATATATTTT.

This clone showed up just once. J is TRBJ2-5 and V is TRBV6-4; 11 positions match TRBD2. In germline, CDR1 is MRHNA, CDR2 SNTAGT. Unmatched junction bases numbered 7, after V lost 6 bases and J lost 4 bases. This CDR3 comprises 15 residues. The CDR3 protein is CASSRTSGGVETQYF. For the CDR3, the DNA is TGTGCCAGCAGCAGAACTAGCGGGGGAGTAGAGACCCAGTACTTC.

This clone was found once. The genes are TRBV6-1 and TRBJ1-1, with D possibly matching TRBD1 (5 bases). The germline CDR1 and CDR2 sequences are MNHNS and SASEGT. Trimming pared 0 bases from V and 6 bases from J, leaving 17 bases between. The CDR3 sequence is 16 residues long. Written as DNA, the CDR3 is TGTGCCAGCAGTGAAGCAAGGGGACTCCGGGTGGCTGAAGCTTTCTTT. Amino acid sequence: CASSEARGLRVAEAFF.

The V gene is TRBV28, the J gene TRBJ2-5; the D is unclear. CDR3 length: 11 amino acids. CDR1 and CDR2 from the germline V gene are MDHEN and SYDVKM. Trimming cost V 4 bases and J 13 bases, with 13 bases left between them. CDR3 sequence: CASSSESRGYF. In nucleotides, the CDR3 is TGTGCCAGCAGTTCGGAAAGCAGAGGGTACTTC.

Written as DNA, the CDR3 is TGCGCCAGCAGCCAATCCGCGGAAACGTACGAGCAGTACTTC. Translating it yields CASSQSAETYEQYF. The chain uses TRBV4-1 and TRBJ2-7; D unresolved. CDR1 and CDR2 (germline): MGHRA, YSYEKL. Trimming left V 2 bases short and J 4 bases short, with 12 bases between. CDR3 length: 14 residues.

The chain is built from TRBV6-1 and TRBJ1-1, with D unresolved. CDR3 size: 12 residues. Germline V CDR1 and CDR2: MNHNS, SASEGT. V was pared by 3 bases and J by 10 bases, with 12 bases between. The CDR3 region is CASSEGGTPAFF. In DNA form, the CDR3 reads TGTGCCAGCAGTGAGGGAGGTACCCCAGCTTTCTTT.

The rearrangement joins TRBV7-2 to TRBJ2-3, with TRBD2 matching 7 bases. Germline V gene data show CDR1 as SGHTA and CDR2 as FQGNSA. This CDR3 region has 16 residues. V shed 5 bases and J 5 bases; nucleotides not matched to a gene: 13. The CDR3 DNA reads TGTGCCAGCAGCCCGGTCGCGGCGGGAGTAATAGATACGCAGTATTTT. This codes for CASSPVAAGVIDTQYF.

The chain's CDR3 is CASSPFGTAYEQYF. Here the CDR3 DNA reads TGTGCCAGCTCACCATTCGGGACAGCCTACGAGCAGTACTTC. The J gene is TRBJ2-7, the V gene TRBV18; 7 bases agree with TRBD1. J lost 2 bases, V lost 2 bases, and 3 bases had no gene match. The V gene's germline CDR1 is KGHSH and CDR2 LQKENI. There are 14 residues in the CDR3.

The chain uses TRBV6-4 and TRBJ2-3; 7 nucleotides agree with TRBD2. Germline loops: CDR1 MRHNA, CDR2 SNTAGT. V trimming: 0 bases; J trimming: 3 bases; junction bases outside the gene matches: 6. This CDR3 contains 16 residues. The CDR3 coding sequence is TGTGCCAGCAGTGACTCGGGTGGTAGCGGGACAGATACGCAGTATTTT. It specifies CASSDSGGSGTDTQYF.

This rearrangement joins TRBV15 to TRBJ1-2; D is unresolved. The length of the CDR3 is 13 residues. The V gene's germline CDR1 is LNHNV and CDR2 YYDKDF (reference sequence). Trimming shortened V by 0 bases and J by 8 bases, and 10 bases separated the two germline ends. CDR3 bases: TGTGCCACCAGCAGAGATCGGGGTCGAGGCTACACCTTC. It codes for CATSRDRGRGYTF.

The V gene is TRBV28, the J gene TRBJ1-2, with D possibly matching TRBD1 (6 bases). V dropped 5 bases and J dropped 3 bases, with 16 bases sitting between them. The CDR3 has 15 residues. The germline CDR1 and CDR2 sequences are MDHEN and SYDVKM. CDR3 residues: CASSSGGGEYYGYTF. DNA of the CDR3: TGTGCCAGCAGTAGCGGAGGGGGGGAGTACTATGGCTACACCTTC.

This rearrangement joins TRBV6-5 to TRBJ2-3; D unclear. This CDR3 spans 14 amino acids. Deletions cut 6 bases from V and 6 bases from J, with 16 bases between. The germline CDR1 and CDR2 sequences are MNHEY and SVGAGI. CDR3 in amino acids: CASSTASQSDTQYF. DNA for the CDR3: TGTGCCAGCAGCACAGCTTCTCAGTCCGATACGCAGTATTTT.

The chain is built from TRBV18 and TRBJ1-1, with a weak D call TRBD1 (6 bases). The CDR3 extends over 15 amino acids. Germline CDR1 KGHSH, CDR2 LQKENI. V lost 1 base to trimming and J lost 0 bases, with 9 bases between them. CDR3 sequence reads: CASSPQDSMNTEAFF. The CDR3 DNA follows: TGTGCCAGCTCACCACAGGACAGCATGAACACTGAAGCTTTCTTT.